This T cell receptor (beta chain) stems from a study of shared clonotypes between healthy human individuals. Study as a whole: CD4 naive and memory got three plates each, CD8 naive two, CD8 memory one.

The sorted-subset replicate PCRs were given roughly 190 ng DNA, which is around 29,000 T cell genomes. Clones were read by immunoSEQ multiplex PCR, and TCRdb kept only the in-frame ones, dropping some. This table has roughly 2.5 million clones, roughly 92% appearing once. Whole-study findings and limits: Rarefaction showed sorted-subset sequencing was incomplete despite large depth.

The authors divided CD4+ cells into CD45RA+ naive and CD45RA-negative memory subsets. Of note for this clone: Its target is unknown.

The sequence derives from a man in his late teens or twenties in good health. The sequencing input was naive CD4+ T cells sorted from blood. Subset specified: CD45RA+ positively selected.

CDR3 coding DNA: TGTGCCAGCAGCCCAGCGGCGGGGGCGAACCTACAAGAGACCCAGTACTTC. Encoded protein: CASSPAAGANLQETQYF. This chain connects TRBV7-9 to TRBJ2-5, with a possible D match to TRBD2 (7 bases). Germline CDR1 reads SEHNR; CDR2 reads FQNEAQ (reference sequence). The CDR3 totals 17 residues. The V and J ends lost 5 bases and 2 bases respectively, with 21 bases between them.